This record covers a single T cell receptor (beta chain). Using immunoSEQ multiplex PCR, the repertoire was profiled, and TCRdb retains in-frame clones only, with some absent. Counted here are roughly 130,000 clones, 85% to 95% occurring once; the ten biggest clones make up around 3.6%. This sample was included in a study of control samples from healthy donors and cancer patients. Trimming took 4 bases from V and 9 from J, leaving 12 bases between them. Germline lookup yields CDR1 MGHDK and CDR2 SYGVNS. The CDR3 totals 12 residues. The sequencing input was blood. The TCR sequence derives from a young man in good health. This chain joins TRBV25-1 and TRBJ1-2, with D perhaps matching TRBD1 (5 bases). CDR3 sequence: CASSGGRSSYTF. The CDR3 DNA is TGTGCCAGCAGTGGGGGACGGTCGAGCTACACCTTC.